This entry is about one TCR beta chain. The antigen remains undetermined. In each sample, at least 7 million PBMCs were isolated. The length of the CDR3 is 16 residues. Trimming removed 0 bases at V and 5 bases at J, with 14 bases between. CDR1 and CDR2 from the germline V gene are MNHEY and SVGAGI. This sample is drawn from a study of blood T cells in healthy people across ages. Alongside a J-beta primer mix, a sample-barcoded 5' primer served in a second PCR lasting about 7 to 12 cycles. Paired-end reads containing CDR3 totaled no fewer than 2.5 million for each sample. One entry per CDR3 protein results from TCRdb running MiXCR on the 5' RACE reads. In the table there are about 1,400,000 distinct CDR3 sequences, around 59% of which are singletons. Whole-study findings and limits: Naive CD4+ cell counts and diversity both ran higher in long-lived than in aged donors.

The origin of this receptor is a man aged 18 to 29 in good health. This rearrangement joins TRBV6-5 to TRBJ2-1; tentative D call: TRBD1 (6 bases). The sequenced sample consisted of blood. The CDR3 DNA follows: TGTGCCAGCAGTTACTCTTTAGGGGGAAGCCACAATGAGCAGTTCTTC. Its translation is CASSYSLGGSHNEQFF.